Shown below are 8 T cell receptor beta chains from a single sample sequenced in a study of long-term antiretroviral therapy in people with HIV. At survey level, the immunoSEQ assay was run in its v3.0 version. Sequencing used immunoSEQ multiplex PCR; TCRdb keeps in-frame clones, though not all of them. The sample gives around 30,000 clones, 85% of which show up once; 8.5% to 10% is in the top ten. The sequenced sample was unsorted PBMCs, obtained 2.3 years after starting antiretroviral therapy. The receptors come from a man aged 35 to 55 with HIV.

The chain employs TRBV18 and TRBJ1-3; possible D gene TRBD1, 6 bases. From germline, CDR1 is KGHSH and CDR2 LQKENI. This CDR3 has 16 amino acids. V was clipped by 4 bases and J by 0 bases, with 13 bases between them. For the CDR3, the DNA is TGTGCCAGCTCACTCACCGAGGGGGTCTCTGGAAACACCATATATTTT. It specifies CASSLTEGVSGNTIYF.

This sequence joins TRBV30 and TRBJ2-5; D is uncertain. CDR3 length: 14 residues. V lost 4 bases and J 1 base, leaving 13 bases between the germline ends. CDR1 is GTSNPN and CDR2 is SVGIG in the germline V gene (reference sequence). The CDR3 DNA is TGTGCCTGGAATGGCTGGCCGGCCCAAGAGACCCAGTACTTC. Amino acid sequence: CAWNGWPAQETQYF.

The gene calls are TRBV13 and TRBJ2-7, with 10 bases fitting TRBD1. The V gene's germline CDR1 is PRHDT and CDR2 FYEKMQ (reference sequence). Trimming cost V 2 bases and J 5 bases; bases outside gene matches: 6. The CDR3 extends over 15 amino acids. The DNA for the CDR3 is TGTGCCAGCAGCTTACTGGGACAGGGGTCCCACGAGCAGTACTTC. Its translation is CASSLLGQGSHEQYF.

The CDR3 DNA is TGTGCCAGCTGCAGGACAAGGGGGGGGACCTACAATGAGCAGTTCTTC. It specifies CASCRTRGGTYNEQFF. V and J are TRBV18 and TRBJ2-1; maybe TRBD2 (7 bases). The CDR3 contains 16 residues. Germline lookup yields CDR1 KGHSH and CDR2 LQKENI. The V end was cut by 7 bases, the J end by 2 bases, with 18 bases between.

The chain recombines TRBV27 with TRBJ2-3, with TRBD2 identical over 14 bases. The CDR3 length is 16 residues. Losses at the gene ends were 5 bases for V and 4 bases for J; bases not matched to a gene: 5. Germline V gene sequence: CDR1 MNHEY, CDR2 SMNVEV (reference sequence). CDR3 protein: CASSKTSGGAADTQYF. CDR3 in DNA: TGTGCCAGCAGTAAGACTAGCGGGGGGGCCGCAGATACGCAGTATTTT.

The V call is TRBV6-5, the J call TRBJ1-4; 7 bases are shared with TRBD1. Germline CDR1 reads MNHEY; CDR2 reads SVGAGI. The CDR3 extends over 14 amino acids. V lost 3 bases to trimming and J lost 8 bases; unmatched junction nucleotides: 6. The CDR3 loop reads CASSYGQDREKLFF. The CDR3 nucleotides are TGTGCCAGCAGTTATGGACAGGATCGGGAAAAACTGTTTTTT.

This clone was detected once. The chain couples TRBV30 to TRBJ2-7; D gene uncertain. V was clipped by 2 bases and J by 2 bases, with 7 bases between them. Per germline, CDR1 GTSNPN and CDR2 SVGIG (reference sequence). This CDR3 has 12 amino acids. The CDR3 here is CAWSHDPYEQYF. The CDR3 DNA reads TGTGCCTGGAGTCATGACCCCTACGAGCAGTACTTC. The complete variable domain, with remaining parts taken from reference TRBV30 and TRBJ2-7, reads SQTIHQWPATLVQPVGSPLSLECTVEGTSNPNLYWYRQAAGRGLQLLFYSVGIGQISSEVPQNLSASRPQDRQFILSSKKLLLSDSGFYLCAWSHDPYEQYFGPGTRLTVT.

V is TRBV7-2 and J is TRBJ2-5, with TRBD1 matching 9 bases. Germline CDR1 reads SGHTA; CDR2 reads FQGNSA. With V trimmed by 4 bases and J by 5 bases, 8 bases remained unmatched. CDR3 length equals 15 residues. CDR3 sequence: CASSWGDREVETQYF. The CDR3, as DNA: TGTGCCAGCAGCTGGGGGGACAGGGAGGTGGAGACCCAGTACTTC.